The source of this T cell receptor beta chain is a study of T cell responses to AZD1222 COVID-19 vaccine. General study results and limits: Across the whole spike, CD4 TCRs peaked at regions 160-218 and 743-854. Only after the peak T cell response were repertoires sampled. With two AZD1222 doses given, Spike-specific TCR breadth and depth both rose.

Note on this clone: The antigen remains unidentified.

Assay used: immunoSEQ multiplex PCR; TCRdb lists only in-frame clones, some missing. There are about 120,000 clones in the sample; around nine tenths occur only once, and approximately 15% lies in the top ten. Analyses pooled second doses at about 4 or about 12 weeks. V gave up 6 bases and J gave up 8 bases, with 17 bases separating them. The CDR3 is made up of 14 amino acids. Germline-derived CDR1 and CDR2 are SNHLY and FYNNEI. The sample consisted of peripheral blood, taken 28 days after the second AZD1222 dose. The clonotype originates from an adult who received the AZD1222 COVID-19 vaccine. This sequence joins TRBV2 and TRBJ2-1; the D gene is possibly TRBD2 (6 bases). Here the CDR3 reads CASRTGTSVHEQFF. Here the CDR3 DNA reads TGTGCCAGCAGAACCGGGACTTCAGTCCATGAGCAGTTCTTC.